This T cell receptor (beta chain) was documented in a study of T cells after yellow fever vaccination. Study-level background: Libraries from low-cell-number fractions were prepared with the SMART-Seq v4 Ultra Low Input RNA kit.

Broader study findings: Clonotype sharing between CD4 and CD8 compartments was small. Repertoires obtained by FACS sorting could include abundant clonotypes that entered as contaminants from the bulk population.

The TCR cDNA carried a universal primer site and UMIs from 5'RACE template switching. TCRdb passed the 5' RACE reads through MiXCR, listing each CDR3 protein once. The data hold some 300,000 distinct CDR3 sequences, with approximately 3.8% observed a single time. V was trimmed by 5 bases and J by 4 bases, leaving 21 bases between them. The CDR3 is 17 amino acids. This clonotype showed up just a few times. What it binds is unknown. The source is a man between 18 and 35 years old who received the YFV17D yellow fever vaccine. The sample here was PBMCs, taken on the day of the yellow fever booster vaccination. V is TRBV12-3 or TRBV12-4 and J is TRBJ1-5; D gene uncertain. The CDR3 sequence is CASSLSFAGPLNQPQHF. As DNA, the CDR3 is TGTGCCAGCAGTCTGAGTTTCGCGGGTCCCTTGAATCAGCCCCAGCATTTT.